The clone carrying this TCR beta chain was counted ten times or more. Its antigen is as yet unknown. The sample originates from a study of T cell repertoires in cytomegalovirus infection. Overall study results and limits: CMV-specific HLA-C-restricted TCR beta clonotypes dominated the ex vivo response. Of the TCR beta families, the public ones yielded a cumulative frequency that identified carriers of CMV plus the relevant HLA.

TCRdb reprocessed the reads with MiXCR, giving one entry per CDR3 protein. The table has approximately 490,000 distinct CDR3 sequences, approximately 11% seen once; the top ten hold roughly 10%. This CDR3 comprises 15 residues. Germline CDR1 is ENHRY and CDR2 is SYGVKD. V was shortened by 0 bases and J by 8 bases, with 16 bases between the two germline ends. The sequenced sample was PBMCs. The sequence was collected from a human donor in good health (CMV status not recorded). Some clones in this sample may be carry-over from other donors' samples. The rearrangement uses TRBV10-3 and TRBJ1-1, with D unresolved. CDR3 DNA sequence: TGTGCCATCAGTGAGTCAGGTCCCCTATCGGACGAAGCTTTCTTT. This translates into CAISESGPLSDEAFF.